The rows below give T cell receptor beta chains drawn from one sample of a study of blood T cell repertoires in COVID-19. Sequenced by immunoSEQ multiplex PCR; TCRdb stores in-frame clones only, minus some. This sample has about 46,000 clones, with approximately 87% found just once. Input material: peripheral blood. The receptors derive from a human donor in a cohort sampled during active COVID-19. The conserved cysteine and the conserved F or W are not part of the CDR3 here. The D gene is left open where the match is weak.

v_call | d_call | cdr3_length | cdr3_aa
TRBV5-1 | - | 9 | ASISGGEAF
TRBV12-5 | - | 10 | ASGDSLGEQY
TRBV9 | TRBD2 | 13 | ASSVAAGSTDTQY
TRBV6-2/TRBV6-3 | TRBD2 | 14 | ASSYGAGGAYNEQF
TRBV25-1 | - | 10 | ASSVFDYGYT
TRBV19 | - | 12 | ATYSLSGANVLT
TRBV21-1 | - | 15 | ASSNPGQALAKNIQY
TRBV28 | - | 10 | ASSLGGYEQY
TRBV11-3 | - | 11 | ASSLGFRTEQY
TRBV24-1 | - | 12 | AVQGQGDTGELF
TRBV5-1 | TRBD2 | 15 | ASSLSRRAGDTYEQY
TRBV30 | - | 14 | AWSRPLTGRQETQY
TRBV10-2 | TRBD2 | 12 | ASSESGRGYEQY
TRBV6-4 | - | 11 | ASSVDSNSPLH
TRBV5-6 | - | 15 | ASSLPDVAVKNNEQF
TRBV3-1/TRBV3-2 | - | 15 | ASSQVWAGGRTGELF
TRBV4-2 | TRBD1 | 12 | ASSRRGQGYGYT
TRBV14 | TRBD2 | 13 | ASSQELAGTGELF
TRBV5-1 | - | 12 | ASSLAGQNTEAF
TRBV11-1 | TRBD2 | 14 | ASSSISGGVYNEQF
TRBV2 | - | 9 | AVQQGSGYT
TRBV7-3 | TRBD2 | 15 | ASSLTSGRGRAGELF
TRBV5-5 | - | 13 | ASSLGSDSSYEQY